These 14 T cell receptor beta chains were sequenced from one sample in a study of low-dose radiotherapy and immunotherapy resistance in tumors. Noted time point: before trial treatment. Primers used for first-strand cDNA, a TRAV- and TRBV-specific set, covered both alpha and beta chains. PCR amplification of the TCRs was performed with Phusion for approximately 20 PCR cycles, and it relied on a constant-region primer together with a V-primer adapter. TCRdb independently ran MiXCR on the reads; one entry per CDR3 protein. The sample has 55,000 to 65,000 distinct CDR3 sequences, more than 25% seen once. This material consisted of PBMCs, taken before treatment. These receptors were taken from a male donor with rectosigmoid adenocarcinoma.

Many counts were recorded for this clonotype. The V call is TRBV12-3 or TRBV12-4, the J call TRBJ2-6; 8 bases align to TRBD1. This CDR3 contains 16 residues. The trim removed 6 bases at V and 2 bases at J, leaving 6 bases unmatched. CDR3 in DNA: TGTGCCAGCAGGACCGGGACAGGTGCTGGGGCCAACGTCCTGACTTTC. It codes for CASRTGTGAGANVLTF.

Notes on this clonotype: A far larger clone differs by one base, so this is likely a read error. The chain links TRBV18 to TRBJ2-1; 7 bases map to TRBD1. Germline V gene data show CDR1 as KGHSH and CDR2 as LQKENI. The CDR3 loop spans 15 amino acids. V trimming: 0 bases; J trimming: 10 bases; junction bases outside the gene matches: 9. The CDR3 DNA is TGTGCCAGCTCACCACCCGGGACAGTCTCCTACGAGCAGTTCTTC. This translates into CASSPPGTVSYEQFF.

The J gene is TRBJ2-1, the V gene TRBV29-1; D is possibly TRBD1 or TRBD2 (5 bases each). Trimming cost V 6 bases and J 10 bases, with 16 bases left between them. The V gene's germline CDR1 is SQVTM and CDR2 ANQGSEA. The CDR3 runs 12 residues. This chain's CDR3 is CSVVQGRGEQFF. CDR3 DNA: TGCAGCGTGGTTCAGGGCCGAGGGGAGCAGTTCTTC.

The CDR3: CASSKPAPRGGTEAFF. CDR3 coding DNA: TGTGCCAGCAGCAAACCTGCCCCTCGAGGGGGCACTGAAGCTTTCTTT. This chain links TRBV6-2 or TRBV6-3 with TRBJ1-1; D perhaps matches TRBD1 (6 bases). Trimming stripped 6 bases from V and 4 bases from J, with 21 bases between. The germline CDR1 and CDR2 sequences are MNHEY and SVGEGT. The CDR3 loop spans 16 amino acids.

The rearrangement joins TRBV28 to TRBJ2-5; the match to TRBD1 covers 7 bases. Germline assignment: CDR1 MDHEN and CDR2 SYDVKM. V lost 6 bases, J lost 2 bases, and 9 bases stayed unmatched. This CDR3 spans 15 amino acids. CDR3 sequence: CASRTPTGRQETQYF. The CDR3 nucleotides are TGTGCCAGCAGAACTCCGACAGGGCGACAAGAGACCCAGTACTTC.

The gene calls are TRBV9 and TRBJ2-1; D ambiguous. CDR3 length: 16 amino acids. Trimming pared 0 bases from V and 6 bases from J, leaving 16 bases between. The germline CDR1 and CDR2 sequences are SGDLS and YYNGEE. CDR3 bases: TGTGCCAGCAGCGTAGGGCCAGGTTACTACAGCAATGAGCAGTTCTTC. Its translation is CASSVGPGYYSNEQFF.

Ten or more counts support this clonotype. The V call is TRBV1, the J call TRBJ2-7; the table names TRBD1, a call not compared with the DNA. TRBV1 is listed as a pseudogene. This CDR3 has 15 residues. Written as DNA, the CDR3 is TGCGCCAGCAGCCAGCACCTGGGGGGTAGCTACGAGCAGTACTTC. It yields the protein CASSQHLGGSYEQYF.

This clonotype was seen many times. Written as DNA, the CDR3 is TGTGCAAGTCGCTTAGTGCGGACTAGACTGCCCTATTTGAACACCGGGGAGCTGTTTTTT. Protein product: CASRLVRTRLPYLNTGELFF. The chain couples TRBV12-2 to TRBJ2-2; the listed D gene, TRBD2, was not tested against the DNA. TRBV12-2 is a pseudogene. This CDR3 spans 20 amino acids.

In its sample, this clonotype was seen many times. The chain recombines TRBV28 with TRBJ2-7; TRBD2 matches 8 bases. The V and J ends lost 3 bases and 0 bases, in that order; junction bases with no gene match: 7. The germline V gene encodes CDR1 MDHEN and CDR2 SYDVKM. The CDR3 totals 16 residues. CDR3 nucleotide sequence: TGTGCCAGCAGTTTCCATTTAGCGGGGCTCTCCTACGAGCAGTACTTC. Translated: CASSFHLAGLSYEQYF.

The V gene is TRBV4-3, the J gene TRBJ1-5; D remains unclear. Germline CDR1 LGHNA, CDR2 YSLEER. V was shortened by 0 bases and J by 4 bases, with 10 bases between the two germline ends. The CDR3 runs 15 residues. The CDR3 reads CASSQDTSENQPQHF. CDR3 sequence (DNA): TGCGCCAGCAGCCAAGATACCTCAGAGAATCAGCCCCAGCATTTT.

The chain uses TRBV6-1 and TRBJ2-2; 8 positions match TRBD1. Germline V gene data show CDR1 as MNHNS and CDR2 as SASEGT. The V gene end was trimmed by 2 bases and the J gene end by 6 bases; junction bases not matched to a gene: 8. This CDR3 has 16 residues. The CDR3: CASSEWTGRIAGELFF. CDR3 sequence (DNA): TGTGCCAGCAGTGAATGGACAGGGAGAATTGCCGGGGAGCTGTTTTTT.

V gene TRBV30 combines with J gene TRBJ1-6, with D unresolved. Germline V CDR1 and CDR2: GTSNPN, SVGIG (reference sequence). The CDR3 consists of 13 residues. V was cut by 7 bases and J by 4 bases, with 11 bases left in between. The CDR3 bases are TGTGCCTCGGGCAGGCCTTATAATTCACCCCTCCACTTT. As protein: CASGRPYNSPLHF.

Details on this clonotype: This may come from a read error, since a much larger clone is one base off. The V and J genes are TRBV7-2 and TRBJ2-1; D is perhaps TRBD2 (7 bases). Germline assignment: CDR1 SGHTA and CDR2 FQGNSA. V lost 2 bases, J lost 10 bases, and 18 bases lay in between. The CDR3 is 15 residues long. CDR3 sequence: CASSLMGGGPYEQFF. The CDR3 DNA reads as TGTGCCAGCAGCTTAATGGGGGGGGGCCCTTACGAGCAGTTCTTC.

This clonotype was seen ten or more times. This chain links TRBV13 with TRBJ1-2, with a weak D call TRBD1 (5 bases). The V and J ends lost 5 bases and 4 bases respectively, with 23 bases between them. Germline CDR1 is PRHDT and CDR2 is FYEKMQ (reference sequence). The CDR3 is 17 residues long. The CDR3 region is CASSAISRRGGSYGYTF. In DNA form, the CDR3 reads TGTGCCAGCAGCGCCATTTCCCGGAGGGGCGGGAGCTATGGCTACACCTTC.